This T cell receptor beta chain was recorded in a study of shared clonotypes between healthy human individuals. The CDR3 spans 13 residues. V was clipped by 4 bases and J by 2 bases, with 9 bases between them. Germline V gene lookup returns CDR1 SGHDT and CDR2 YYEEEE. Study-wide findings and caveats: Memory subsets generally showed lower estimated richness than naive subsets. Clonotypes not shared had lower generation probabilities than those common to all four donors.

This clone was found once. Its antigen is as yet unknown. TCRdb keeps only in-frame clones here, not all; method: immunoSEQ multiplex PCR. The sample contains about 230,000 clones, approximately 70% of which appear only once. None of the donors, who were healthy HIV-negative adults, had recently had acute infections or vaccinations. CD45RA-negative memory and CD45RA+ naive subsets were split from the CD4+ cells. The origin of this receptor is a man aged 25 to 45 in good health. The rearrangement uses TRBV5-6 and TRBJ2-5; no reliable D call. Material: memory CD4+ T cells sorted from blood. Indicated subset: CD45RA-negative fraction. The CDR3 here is CASSPLGQETQYF. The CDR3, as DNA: TGTGCCAGCAGCCCGCTTGGGCAAGAGACCCAGTACTTC.